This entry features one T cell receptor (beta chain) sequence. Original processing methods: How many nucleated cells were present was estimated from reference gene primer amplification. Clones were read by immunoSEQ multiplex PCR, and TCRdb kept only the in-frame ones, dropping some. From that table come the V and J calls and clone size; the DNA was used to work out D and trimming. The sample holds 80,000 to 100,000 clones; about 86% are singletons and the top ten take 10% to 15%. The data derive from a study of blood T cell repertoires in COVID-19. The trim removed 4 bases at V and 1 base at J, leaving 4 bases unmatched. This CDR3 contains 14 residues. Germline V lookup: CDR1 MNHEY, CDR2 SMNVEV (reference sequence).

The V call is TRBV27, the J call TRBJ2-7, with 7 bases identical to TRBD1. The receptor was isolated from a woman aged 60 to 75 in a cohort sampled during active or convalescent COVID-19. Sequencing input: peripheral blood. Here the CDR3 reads CASSSMTGSYEQYF. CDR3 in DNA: TGTGCCAGCAGTTCAATGACAGGGTCCTACGAGCAGTACTTC.